These 2 T cell receptor beta chains came from one sample sequenced in a study of tumor-infiltrating lymphocytes in primary liver carcinoma. Co-extracting RNA and DNA was done with roughly 17-32 mg of unsorted bulk tissue as input. cDNA specific to TCR beta was made from around 450 ng of total RNA, with a constant-region primer employed for priming. Slightly modified ARM-PCR served as the procedure for the TCR beta libraries. These libraries came from three rounds of nested multiplex PCR. Researchers ran the first two PCR rounds for roughly 11 cycles each with TRBV1-TRBV30 forward primers and a C-beta reverse primer. TCRdb redid the calling of the multiplex PCR reads with MiXCR, one entry per CDR3 protein. The sample yields about 22,000 distinct CDR3 sequences, approximately 79% seen once. Sequencing was performed on liver tumor tissue from sampling region 1. As for subset: tumor region T1, superior pole. All receptors derive from a woman in her twenties or thirties with primary liver carcinoma and hepatitis B virus infection.

The sample holds one count of this clonotype. Sequence at one end of the junction differs from germline and may be a read error. The chain recombines TRBV11-2 with TRBJ2-7, with no clear D. This CDR3 is built from 14 residues. From germline, CDR1 is SGHAT and CDR2 FQNNGV. The DNA for the CDR3 is TGTGTCAGCAGCTTAGTACTCCTCTCCTACGAGCAGTACTTC. This translates into CVSSLVLLSYEQYF.

The chain uses TRBV11-2 and TRBJ1-5, with TRBD1 identical over 7 bases. The CDR3 has 13 amino acids. Germline V gene data show CDR1 as SGHAT and CDR2 as FQNNGV. Germline trimming cut 1 base from V and 8 bases from J; bases unmatched to any gene: 2. CDR3 DNA: TGTGCCAGCAGCTTAGGACAGGGTGAGCCCCAGCATTTT. Translating it yields CASSLGQGEPQHF.